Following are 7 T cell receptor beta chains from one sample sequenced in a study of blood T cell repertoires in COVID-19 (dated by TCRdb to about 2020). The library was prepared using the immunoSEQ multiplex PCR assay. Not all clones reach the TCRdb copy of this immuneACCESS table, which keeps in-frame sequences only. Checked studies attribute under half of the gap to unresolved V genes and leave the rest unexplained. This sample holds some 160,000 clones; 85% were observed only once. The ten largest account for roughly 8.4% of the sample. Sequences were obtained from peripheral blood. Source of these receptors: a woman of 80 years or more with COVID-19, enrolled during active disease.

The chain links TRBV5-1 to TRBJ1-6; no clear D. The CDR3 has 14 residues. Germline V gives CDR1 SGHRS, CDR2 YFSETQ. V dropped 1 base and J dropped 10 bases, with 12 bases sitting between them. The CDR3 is CASSLPGEQSPLHF. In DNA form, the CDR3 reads TGCGCCAGCAGCTTGCCCGGGGAGCAGTCACCCCTCCACTTT. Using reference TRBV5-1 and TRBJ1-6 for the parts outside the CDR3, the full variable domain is KAGVTQTPRYLIKTRGQQVTLSCSPISGHRSVSWYQQTPGQGLQFLFEYFSETQRNKGNFPGRFSGRQFSNSRSEMNVSTLELGDSALYLCASSLPGEQSPLHFGNGTRLTVT.

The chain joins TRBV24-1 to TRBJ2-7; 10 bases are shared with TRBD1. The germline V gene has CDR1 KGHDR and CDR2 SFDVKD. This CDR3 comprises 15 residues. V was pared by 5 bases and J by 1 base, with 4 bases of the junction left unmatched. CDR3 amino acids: CATSGPGQGSYEQYF. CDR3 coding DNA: TGTGCCACCAGTGGCCCGGGACAGGGGTCCTACGAGCAGTACTTC.

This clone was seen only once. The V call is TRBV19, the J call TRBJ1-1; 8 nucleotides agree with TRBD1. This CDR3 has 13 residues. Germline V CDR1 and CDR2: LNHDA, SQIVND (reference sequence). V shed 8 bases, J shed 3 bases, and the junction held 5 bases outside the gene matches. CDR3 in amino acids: CASRDRPHTEAFF. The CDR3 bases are TGTGCCAGTCGGGACAGGCCACACACTGAAGCTTTCTTT.

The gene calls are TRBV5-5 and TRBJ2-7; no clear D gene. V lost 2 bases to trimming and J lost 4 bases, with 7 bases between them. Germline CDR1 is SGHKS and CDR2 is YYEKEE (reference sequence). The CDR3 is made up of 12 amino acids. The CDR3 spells CASSLAYYEQYF. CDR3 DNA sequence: TGTGCCAGCAGCTTAGCTTATTACGAGCAGTACTTC.

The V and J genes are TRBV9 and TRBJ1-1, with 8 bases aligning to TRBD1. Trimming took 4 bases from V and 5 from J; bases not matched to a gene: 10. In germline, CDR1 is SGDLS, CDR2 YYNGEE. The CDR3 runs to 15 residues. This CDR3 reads CASSSTGGFLTEAFF. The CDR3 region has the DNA TGTGCCAGCAGCTCCACAGGGGGGTTTTTAACTGAAGCTTTCTTT.

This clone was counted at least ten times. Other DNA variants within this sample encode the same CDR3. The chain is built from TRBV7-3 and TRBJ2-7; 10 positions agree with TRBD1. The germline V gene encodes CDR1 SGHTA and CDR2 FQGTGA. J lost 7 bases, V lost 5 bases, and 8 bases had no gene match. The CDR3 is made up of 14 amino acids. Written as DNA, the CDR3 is TGTGCCAGCAGCCCGGGGACAGGGGCCGTAGAGCAGTACTTC. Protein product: CASSPGTGAVEQYF. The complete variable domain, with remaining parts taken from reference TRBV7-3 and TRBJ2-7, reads GAGVSQTPSNKVTEKGKYVELRCDPISGHTALYWYRQSLGQGPEFLIYFQGTGAADDSGLPNDRFFAVRPEGSVSTLKIQRTERGDSAVYLCASSPGTGAVEQYFGPGTRLTVT.

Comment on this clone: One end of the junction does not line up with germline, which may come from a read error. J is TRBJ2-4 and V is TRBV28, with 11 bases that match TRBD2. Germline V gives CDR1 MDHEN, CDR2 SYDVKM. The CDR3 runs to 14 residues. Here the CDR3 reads CASSPAASGRPANF. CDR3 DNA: TGTGCCAGCAGCCCTGCGGCTAGCGGGAGGCCGGCGAACTTC.